These T cell receptor beta chains were read from a single sample in a study of ipilimumab plus nivolumab after autologous stem cell transplantation. Method: immunoSEQ multiplex PCR; TCRdb's copy keeps in-frame clones and lacks some. The data contain roughly 86,000 clones, 75% to 85% of them singletons. Material: PBMCs, obtained in a trial of ipilimumab plus nivolumab as post-transplant consolidation. These receptors all come from a male donor with diffuse large B-cell lymphoma. CDR3s include the opening cysteine and the closing phenylalanine or tryptophan. Each record gives: V gene, D gene, J gene, clone size, CDR3 protein, CDR3 DNA. D genes are given only for firm matches. The size field is filled for only some rows; it gives once, few, many or a size class.

V gene: TRBV19; D gene: TRBD1; J gene: TRBJ1-6; clone size: few; CDR3 protein: CASSPVTGNSPLHF; CDR3 DNA: TGTGCCAGTAGTCCCGTGACAGGGAATTCACCCCTCCACTTT
V gene: TRBV11-2; D gene: TRBD2; J gene: TRBJ2-1; clone size: -; CDR3 protein: CASSLARGASDSYNEQFF; CDR3 DNA: TGTGCCAGCAGCTTAGCGCGGGGGGCGTCGGACTCCTACAATGAGCAGTTCTTC
V gene: TRBV5-4; D gene: TRBD2; J gene: TRBJ2-1; clone size: -; CDR3 protein: CASSLGLAGGQDEQFF; CDR3 DNA: TGTGCCAGCAGCTTGGGACTAGCGGGGGGGCAAGATGAGCAGTTCTTC
V gene: TRBV11-2; D gene: TRBD2; J gene: TRBJ2-3; clone size: -; CDR3 protein: CASSLSPGWTSGADTQYF; CDR3 DNA: TGTGCCAGCAGCTTAAGTCCCGGCTGGACTAGCGGGGCAGATACGCAGTATTTT
V gene: TRBV12-5; D gene: TRBD2; J gene: TRBJ2-3; clone size: -; CDR3 protein: CASGPGTSGGADTQYF; CDR3 DNA: TGTGCTAGTGGTCCCGGGACTAGCGGGGGGGCAGATACGCAGTATTTT
V gene: TRBV6-9; D gene: TRBD1; J gene: TRBJ1-1; clone size: -; CDR3 protein: CASRIQGKAFF; CDR3 DNA: TGTGCCAGCAGGATACAGGGGAAAGCTTTCTTT
V gene: TRBV5-6; D gene: -; J gene: TRBJ2-7; clone size: -; CDR3 protein: CASSYDSYEQYF; CDR3 DNA: TGTGCCAGCAGCTACGACAGCTACGAGCAGTACTTC
V gene: TRBV4-2; D gene: -; J gene: TRBJ1-4; clone size: -; CDR3 protein: CASSQDVQKLFF; CDR3 DNA: TGTGCCAGCAGCCAAGATGTGCAGAAACTGTTTTTT
V gene: TRBV10-3; D gene: -; J gene: TRBJ2-2; clone size: -; CDR3 protein: CAISESTTAGELFF; CDR3 DNA: TGTGCCATCAGTGAGTCGACGACCGCCGGGGAGCTGTTTTTT
V gene: TRBV19; D gene: -; J gene: TRBJ1-3; clone size: -; CDR3 protein: CASSTYTGGFSGNTIYF; CDR3 DNA: TGTGCCAGTAGTACATATACCGGGGGGTTCTCTGGAAACACCATATATTTT
V gene: TRBV27; D gene: -; J gene: TRBJ1-5; clone size: -; CDR3 protein: CASSLSGGNQPQHF; CDR3 DNA: TGTGCCAGCAGTTTATCGGGGGGCAATCAGCCCCAGCATTTT
V gene: TRBV4-2; D gene: TRBD2; J gene: TRBJ2-5; clone size: -; CDR3 protein: CASSRLAGDSKETQYF; CDR3 DNA: TGTGCCAGCAGCCGCCTAGCGGGGGATTCGAAAGAGACCCAGTACTTC
V gene: TRBV4-1; D gene: TRBD2; J gene: TRBJ2-3; clone size: -; CDR3 protein: CASSQGYSGGSDTQYF; CDR3 DNA: TGCGCCAGCAGCCAAGGCTATAGCGGGGGGTCAGATACGCAGTATTTT
V gene: TRBV21-1; D gene: -; J gene: TRBJ2-3; clone size: -; CDR3 protein: CASSAPGLAGGLGTDTQYF; CDR3 DNA: TGTGCCAGCAGCGCCCCGGGACTAGCGGGGGGCTTAGGCACAGATACGCAGTATTTT
V gene: TRBV29-1; D gene: TRBD1; J gene: TRBJ2-7; clone size: once; CDR3 protein: CSVGGTGATAEQYF; CDR3 DNA: TGCAGCGTTGGAGGAACAGGGGCAACCGCCGAGCAGTACTTC
V gene: TRBV10-3; D gene: -; J gene: TRBJ2-7; clone size: -; CDR3 protein: CAISEERASYEQYF; CDR3 DNA: TGTGCCATCAGTGAGGAGCGGGCCTCCTACGAGCAGTACTTC
V gene: TRBV18; D gene: TRBD2; J gene: TRBJ2-3; clone size: -; CDR3 protein: CASSRILAGNSLKTSTDTQYF; CDR3 DNA: TGTGCCAGCTCACGAATTTTAGCGGGGAACTCTCTAAAAACTAGCACAGATACGCAGTATTTT